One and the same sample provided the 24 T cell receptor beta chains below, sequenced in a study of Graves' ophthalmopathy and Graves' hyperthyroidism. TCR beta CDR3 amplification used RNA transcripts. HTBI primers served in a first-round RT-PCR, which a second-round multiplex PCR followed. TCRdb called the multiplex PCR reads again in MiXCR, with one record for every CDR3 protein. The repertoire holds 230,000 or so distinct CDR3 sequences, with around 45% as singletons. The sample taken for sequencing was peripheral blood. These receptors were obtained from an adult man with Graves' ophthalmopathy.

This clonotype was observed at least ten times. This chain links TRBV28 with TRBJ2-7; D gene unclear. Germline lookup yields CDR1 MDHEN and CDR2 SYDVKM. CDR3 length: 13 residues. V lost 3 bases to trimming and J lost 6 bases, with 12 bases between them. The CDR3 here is CASSFPGSGEQYF. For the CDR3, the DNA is TGTGCCAGCAGTTTTCCAGGATCGGGCGAGCAGTACTTC.

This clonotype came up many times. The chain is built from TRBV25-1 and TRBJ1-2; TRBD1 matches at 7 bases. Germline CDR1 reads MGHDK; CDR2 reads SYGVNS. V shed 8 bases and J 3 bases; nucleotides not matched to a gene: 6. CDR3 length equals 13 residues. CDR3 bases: TGTGCCAGCGGACAAACAGGGGACTATGGCTACACCTTC. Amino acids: CASGQTGDYGYTF.

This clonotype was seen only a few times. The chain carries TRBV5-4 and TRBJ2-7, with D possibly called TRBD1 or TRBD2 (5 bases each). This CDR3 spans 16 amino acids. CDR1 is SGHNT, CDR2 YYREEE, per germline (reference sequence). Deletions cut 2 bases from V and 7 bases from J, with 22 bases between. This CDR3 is CASSLARGAGMGEQYF. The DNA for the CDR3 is TGTGCCAGCAGCTTAGCACGGGGCGCAGGGATGGGGGAGCAGTACTTC. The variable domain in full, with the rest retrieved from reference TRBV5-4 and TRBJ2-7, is ETGVTQSPTHLIKTRGQQVTLRCSSQSGHNTVSWYQQALGQGPQFIFQYYREEENGRGNFPPRFSGLQFPNYSSELNVNALELDDSALYLCASSLARGAGMGEQYFGPGTRLTVT.

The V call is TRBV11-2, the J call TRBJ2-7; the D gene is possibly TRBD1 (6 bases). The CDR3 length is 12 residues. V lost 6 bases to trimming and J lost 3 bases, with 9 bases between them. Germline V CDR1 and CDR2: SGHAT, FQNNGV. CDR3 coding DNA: TGTGCCAGCAGTGGGGGCGTCTACGAGCAGTACTTC. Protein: CASSGGVYEQYF.

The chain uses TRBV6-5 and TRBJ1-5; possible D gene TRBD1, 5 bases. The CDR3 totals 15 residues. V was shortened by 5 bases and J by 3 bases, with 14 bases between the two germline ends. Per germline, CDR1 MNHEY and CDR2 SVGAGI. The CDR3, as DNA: TGTGCCAGCAGTCCCCTCGGACAACTCAATCAGCCCCAGCATTTT. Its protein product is CASSPLGQLNQPQHF.

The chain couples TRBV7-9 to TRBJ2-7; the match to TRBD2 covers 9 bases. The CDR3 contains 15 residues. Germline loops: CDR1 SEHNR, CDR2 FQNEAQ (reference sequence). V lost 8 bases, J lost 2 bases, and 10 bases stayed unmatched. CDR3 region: CASSFQRGAPYEQYF. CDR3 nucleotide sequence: TGTGCCAGCTCATTCCAGCGGGGGGCCCCCTACGAGCAGTACTTC.

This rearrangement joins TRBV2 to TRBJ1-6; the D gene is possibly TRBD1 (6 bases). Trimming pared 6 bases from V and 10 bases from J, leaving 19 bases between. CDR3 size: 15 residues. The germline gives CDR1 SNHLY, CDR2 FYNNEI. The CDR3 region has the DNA TGTGCCAGCAGCGCCATGACAGGCGCTACATCACCCCTCCACTTT. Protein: CASSAMTGATSPLHF.

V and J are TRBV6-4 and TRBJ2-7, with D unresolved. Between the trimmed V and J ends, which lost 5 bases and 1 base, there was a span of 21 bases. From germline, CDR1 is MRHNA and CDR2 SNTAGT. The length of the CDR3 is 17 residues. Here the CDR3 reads CASSYPWGRTDSYEQYF. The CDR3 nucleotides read TGTGCCAGCAGTTATCCATGGGGTCGGACGGATTCCTACGAGCAGTACTTC.

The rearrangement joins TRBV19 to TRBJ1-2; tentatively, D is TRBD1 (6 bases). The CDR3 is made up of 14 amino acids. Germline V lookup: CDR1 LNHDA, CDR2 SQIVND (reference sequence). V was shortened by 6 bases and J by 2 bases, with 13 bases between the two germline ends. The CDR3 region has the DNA TGTGCCAGTAGCCCAAGGGGGATCAACTATGGCTACACCTTC. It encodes CASSPRGINYGYTF.

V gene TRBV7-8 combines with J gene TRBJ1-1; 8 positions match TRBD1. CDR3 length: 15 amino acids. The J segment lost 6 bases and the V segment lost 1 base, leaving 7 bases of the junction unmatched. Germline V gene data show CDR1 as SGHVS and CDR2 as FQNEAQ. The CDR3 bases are TGTGCCAGCAGCTTAGTCACAGGGGGGTCCGCTGAAGCTTTCTTT. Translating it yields CASSLVTGGSAEAFF.

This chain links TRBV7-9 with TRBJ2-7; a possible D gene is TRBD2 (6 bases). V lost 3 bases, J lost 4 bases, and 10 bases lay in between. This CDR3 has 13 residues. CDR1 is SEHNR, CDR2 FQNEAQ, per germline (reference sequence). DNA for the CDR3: TGTGCCAGCAGCTTTGGGGGGTGGTACGAGCAGTACTTC. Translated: CASSFGGWYEQYF.

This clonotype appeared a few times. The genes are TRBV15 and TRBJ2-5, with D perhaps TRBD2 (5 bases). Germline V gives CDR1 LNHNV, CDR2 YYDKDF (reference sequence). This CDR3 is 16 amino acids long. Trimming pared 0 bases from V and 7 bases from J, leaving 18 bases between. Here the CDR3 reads CATSRDSVLGRGTQYF. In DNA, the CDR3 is TGTGCCACCAGCAGAGATTCCGTTCTCGGTCGGGGGACCCAGTACTTC.

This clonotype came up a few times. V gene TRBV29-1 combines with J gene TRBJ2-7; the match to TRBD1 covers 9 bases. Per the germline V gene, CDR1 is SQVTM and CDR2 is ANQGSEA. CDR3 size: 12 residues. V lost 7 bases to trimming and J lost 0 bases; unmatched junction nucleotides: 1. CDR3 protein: CSGGQGSYEQYF. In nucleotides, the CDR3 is TGCAGCGGGGGACAGGGCTCCTACGAGCAGTACTTC.

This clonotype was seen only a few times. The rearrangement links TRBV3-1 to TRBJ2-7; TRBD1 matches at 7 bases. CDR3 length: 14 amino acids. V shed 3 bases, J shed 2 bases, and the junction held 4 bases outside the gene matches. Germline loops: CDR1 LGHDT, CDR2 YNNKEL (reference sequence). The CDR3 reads CASSQGTATYEQYF. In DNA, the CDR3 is TGTGCCAGCAGCCAGGGGACAGCTACCTACGAGCAGTACTTC.

The CDR3 nucleotides read TGTGCCAGCAGCTCCACGGGGAACACCGGGGAGCTGTTTTTT. This encodes CASSSTGNTGELFF. The chain is built from TRBV7-3 and TRBJ2-2; the D is unclear. The CDR3 is 14 residues long. The V and J ends lost 4 bases and 1 base respectively, with 7 bases between them. Per the germline V gene, CDR1 is SGHTA and CDR2 is FQGTGA. Variable domain in full (rest from reference TRBV7-3 and TRBJ2-2): GAGVSQTPSNKVTEKGKYVELRCDPISGHTALYWYRQSLGQGPEFLIYFQGTGAADDSGLPNDRFFAVRPEGSVSTLKIQRTERGDSAVYLCASSSTGNTGELFFGEGSRLTVL.

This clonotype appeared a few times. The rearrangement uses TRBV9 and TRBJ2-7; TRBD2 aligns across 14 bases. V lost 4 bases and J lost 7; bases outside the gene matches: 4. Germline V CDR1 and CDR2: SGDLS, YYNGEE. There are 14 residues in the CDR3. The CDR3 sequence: CASSLRTSGGEQYF. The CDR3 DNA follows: TGTGCCAGCAGCTTGAGGACTAGCGGGGGGGAGCAGTACTTC.

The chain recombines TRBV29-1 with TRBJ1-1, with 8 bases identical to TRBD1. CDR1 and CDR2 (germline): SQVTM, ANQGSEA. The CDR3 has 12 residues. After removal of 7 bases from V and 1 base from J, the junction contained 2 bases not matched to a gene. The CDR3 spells CSGGTGNTEAFF. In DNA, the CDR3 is TGCAGCGGAGGGACAGGGAACACTGAAGCTTTCTTT.

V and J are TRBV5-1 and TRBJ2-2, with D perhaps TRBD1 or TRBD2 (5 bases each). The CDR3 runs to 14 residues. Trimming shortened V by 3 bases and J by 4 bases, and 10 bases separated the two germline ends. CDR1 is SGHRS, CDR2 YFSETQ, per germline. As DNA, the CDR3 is TGCGCCAGCAGCTCATCAGGGAGCACCGGGGAGCTGTTTTTT. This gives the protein CASSSSGSTGELFF.

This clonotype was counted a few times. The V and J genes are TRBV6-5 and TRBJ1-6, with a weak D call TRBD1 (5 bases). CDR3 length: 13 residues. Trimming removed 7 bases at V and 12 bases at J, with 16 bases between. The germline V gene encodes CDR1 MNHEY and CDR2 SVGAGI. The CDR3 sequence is CASILGDGGPLHF. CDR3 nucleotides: TGTGCCAGCATTCTCGGCGACGGGGGACCCCTCCACTTT.

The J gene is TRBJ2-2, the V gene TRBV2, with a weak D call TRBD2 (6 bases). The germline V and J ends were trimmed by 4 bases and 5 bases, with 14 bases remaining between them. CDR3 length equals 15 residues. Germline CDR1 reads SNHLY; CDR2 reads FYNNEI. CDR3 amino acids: CASSARDSSTGELFF. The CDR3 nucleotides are TGTGCCAGCAGTGCGCGGGACTCCTCTACCGGGGAGCTGTTTTTT.

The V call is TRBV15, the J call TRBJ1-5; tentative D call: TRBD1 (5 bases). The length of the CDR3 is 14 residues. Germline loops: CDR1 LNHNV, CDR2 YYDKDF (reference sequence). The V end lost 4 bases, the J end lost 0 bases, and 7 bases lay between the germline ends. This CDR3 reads CATSKDTSNQPQHF. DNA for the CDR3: TGTGCCACCAGCAAGGACACTAGCAATCAGCCCCAGCATTTT.

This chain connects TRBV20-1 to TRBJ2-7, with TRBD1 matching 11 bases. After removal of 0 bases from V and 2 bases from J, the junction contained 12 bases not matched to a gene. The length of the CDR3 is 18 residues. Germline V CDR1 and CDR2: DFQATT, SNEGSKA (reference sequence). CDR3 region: CSARDGTGGLSGPYEQYF. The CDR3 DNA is TGCAGTGCTAGAGACGGGACAGGGGGATTGTCGGGACCCTACGAGCAGTACTTC.

The DNA of the CDR3 is TGTGCCAGCAGTTCCCCGGGAGCAGGGTCTGGAAACACCATATATTTT. Its protein product is CASSSPGAGSGNTIYF. The V gene is TRBV12-3 or TRBV12-4, the J gene TRBJ1-3; D might be TRBD1 (5 bases). The CDR3 extends over 16 amino acids. Between the trimmed V and J ends, which lost 4 bases and 1 base, there was a span of 14 bases.

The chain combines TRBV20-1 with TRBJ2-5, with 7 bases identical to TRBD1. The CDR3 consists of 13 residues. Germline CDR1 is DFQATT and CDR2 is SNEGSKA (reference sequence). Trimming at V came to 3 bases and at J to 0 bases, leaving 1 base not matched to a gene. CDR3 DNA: TGCAGTGCTAGGGGACAGTACCAAGAGACCCAGTACTTC. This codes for CSARGQYQETQYF.